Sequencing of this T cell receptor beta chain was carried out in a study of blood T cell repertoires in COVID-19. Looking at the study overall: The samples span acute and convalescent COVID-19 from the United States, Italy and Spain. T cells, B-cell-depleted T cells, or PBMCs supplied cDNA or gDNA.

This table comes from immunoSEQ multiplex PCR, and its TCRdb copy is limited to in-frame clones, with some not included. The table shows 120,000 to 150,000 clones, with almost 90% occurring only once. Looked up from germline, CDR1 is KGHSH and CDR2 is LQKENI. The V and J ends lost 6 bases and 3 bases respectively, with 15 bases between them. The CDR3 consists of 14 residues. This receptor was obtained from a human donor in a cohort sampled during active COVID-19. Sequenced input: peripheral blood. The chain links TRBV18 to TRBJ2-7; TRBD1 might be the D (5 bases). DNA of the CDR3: TGTGCCAGCTCCCTCTACGACAGCTACTACGAGCAGTACTTC. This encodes CASSLYDSYYEQYF.